This T cell receptor (beta chain) was sequenced in a study of blood T cell repertoires in COVID-19. As for the study in general: Acute-phase and convalescent COVID-19 samples originated in the United States, Italy and Spain.

In the original workflow: It was from reference gene primer amplification that nucleated cell counts were estimated. Measured with immunoSEQ multiplex PCR; TCRdb has only the in-frame clones, and not every one. Clone size and the V and J calls come from that table; the DNA yielded D and trimming. In the table there are about 99,000 clones, 84% of which are singletons. The CDR3 loop spans 13 amino acids. V gave up 5 bases and J gave up 6 bases, with 14 bases separating them. CDR1 and CDR2 (germline): SGHTA, FQGTGA. Sequenced sample: peripheral blood. The chain is built from TRBV7-3 and TRBJ2-7; D perhaps matches TRBD2 (6 bases). This sequence was found in a human donor in a cohort sampled during active or convalescent COVID-19. CDR3 loop: CASSPTDGGEQYF. The CDR3 nucleotides read TGTGCCAGCAGCCCTACAGACGGGGGCGAGCAGTACTTC. Full variable domain (missing parts from reference TRBV7-3 and TRBJ2-7): GAGVSQTPSNKVTEKGKYVELRCDPISGHTALYWYRQSLGQGPEFLIYFQGTGAADDSGLPNDRFFAVRPEGSVSTLKIQRTERGDSAVYLCASSPTDGGEQYFGPGTRLTVT.